This T cell receptor (beta chain) appears in the sequencing data of a study of a mutant IDH1 vaccine in newly diagnosed glioma. Background on the study: Vaccinations were initiated 4-6 weeks following radiotherapy alone, or were given together with temozolomide cycles. Patients had received radiotherapy, temozolomide, or both previously, most receiving both.

Study conclusions and caveats: Pseudoprogression showed no apparent link to changes in top peripheral T cell clonotypes.

Time point meaning: week 23, last vaccination. Vaccination used 300 ug of mutant IDH1 20-mer peptide per dose, with topical imiquimod. In the case of this clone: What it recognizes is unknown.

Assay: immunoSEQ multiplex PCR; the TCRdb copy retains only in-frame clones and omits some. This sample has tens of thousands of clones, with about 87% found just once. Material: PBMCs, obtained from a glioma patient whose treatment included an IDH1 peptide vaccine. The clonotype originates from a man between 35 and 55 years old with glioma.

CDR3 region: CASRYGGGGYGYTF. The CDR3 region has the DNA TGTGCCAGCAGATACGGAGGGGGCGGCTATGGCTACACCTTC. The J gene is TRBJ1-2, the V gene TRBV28; 7 nucleotides align to TRBD1. The CDR3 runs 14 residues. The germline V gene encodes CDR1 MDHEN and CDR2 SYDVKM. The ends lost 6 bases at V and 4 bases at J; junction bases unmatched: 8.